This TCR beta chain was sequenced during a study of shared clonotypes between healthy human individuals. Study results and caveats: Generally, naive subsets (rather than memory subsets) showed larger estimated richness.

The assay was immunoSEQ multiplex PCR, and TCRdb's table has in-frame clones only and misses some. In the table there are about 1 million clones, more than 60% of which are singletons. The sample holds many counts of this clone. The antigen is unknown. This CDR3 is 13 amino acids long. V lost 3 bases, J lost 7 bases, and 6 bases stayed unmatched. Germline V lookup: CDR1 SGHRS, CDR2 YFSETQ. The V call is TRBV5-1, the J call TRBJ2-5; 7 bases agree with TRBD2. This TCR was sampled from a man younger than 35 in good health. Sequencing input: memory CD4+ T cells sorted from blood. This sample's subset: CD45RA-negative fraction. The CDR3 coding sequence is TGCGCCAGCAGCTGGGAGGGCTCCGGGACCCAGTACTTC. Translated: CASSWEGSGTQYF.